This T cell receptor (beta chain) is drawn from a study of OX40 agonist ivuxolimab in advanced cancers. Study details: Ivuxolimab doses were 0.01, 0.1, 0.3, 1.5, 3 or 10 mg/kg every 2 weeks.

Libraries were prepared by immunoSEQ multiplex PCR; TCRdb keeps only in-frame clonotypes and omits some of them. The data show tens of thousands of clones, with 80% to 95% seen just once and roughly a sixth held by the top ten. CDR1 is GTSNPN and CDR2 is SVGIG in the germline V gene (reference sequence). This CDR3 is 13 amino acids long. V was cut by 3 bases and J by 4 bases, with 12 bases left in between. On this clone itself: Its antigen is currently unknown.

Study-wide points: The average count of expanded clones was higher among CD8+ T cells than among CD4+. There was clonal expansion of CD4+ and CD8+ blood T cells by week 6 at 0.1 to 3.0 mg/kg.

This chain connects TRBV30 to TRBJ1-2; D not resolved. This specimen was CD4+ or CD8+ T cells sorted from blood, taken in a trial of the OX40 agonist ivuxolimab. The sequence derives from an adult with an advanced solid tumor such as melanoma, head and neck, liver or kidney cancer. The CDR3 DNA follows: TGTGCCTGGAGGAGGACGGATCTCTATGGCTACACCTTC. This codes for CAWRRTDLYGYTF.